This TCR beta chain was identified in a study of blood T cell repertoires in COVID-19. The repertoire was sequenced with immunoSEQ multiplex PCR; TCRdb's copy has only in-frame clones and lacks some. The sample has about 300,000 clones, just under 90% seen once. This clonotype was sampled from a woman in her fifties or sixties who had been exposed to COVID-19. The sample taken for sequencing was PBMCs or T cells enriched from blood (not recorded which).

The CDR3 region has the DNA TGTGCCAGTAGTGAACAGGGGGCGGAGACCCAGTACTTC. Its translation is CASSEQGAETQYF. V gene TRBV19 combines with J gene TRBJ2-5, with TRBD1 identical over 9 bases. Germline V gene sequence: CDR1 LNHDA, CDR2 SQIVND (reference sequence). This CDR3 has 13 residues. V gave up 5 bases and J gave up 5 bases; unmatched junction bases: 3.